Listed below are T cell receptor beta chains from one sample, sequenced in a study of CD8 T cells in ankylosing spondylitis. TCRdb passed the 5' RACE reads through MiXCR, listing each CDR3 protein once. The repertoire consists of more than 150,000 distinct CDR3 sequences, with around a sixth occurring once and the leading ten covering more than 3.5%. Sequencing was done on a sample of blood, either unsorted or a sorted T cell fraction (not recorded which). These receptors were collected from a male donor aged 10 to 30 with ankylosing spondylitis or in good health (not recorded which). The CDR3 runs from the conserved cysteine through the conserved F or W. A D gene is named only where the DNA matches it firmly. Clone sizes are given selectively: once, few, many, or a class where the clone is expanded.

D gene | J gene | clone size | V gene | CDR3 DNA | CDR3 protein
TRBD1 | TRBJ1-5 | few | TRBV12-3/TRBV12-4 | TGTGCCAGCAGTTTAGGACAGGGCCCCTTCGTAACCCAGCATTTT | CASSLGQGPFVTQHF
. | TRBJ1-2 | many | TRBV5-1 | TGCGCCAGCAGCTTGGGGGACACCGATCTTCTCTATGGCTACACCTTC | CASSLGDTDLLYGYTF
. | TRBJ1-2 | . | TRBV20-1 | TGCAGTGCTCCAAATGGGCAGGGAGTAGACTATGGCTACACCTTC | CSAPNGQGVDYGYTF
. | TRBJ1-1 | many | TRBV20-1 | TGCAGTGCTAGAGCGGGGGGGGCGTTCCTAGCTTTCTTT | CSARAGGAFLAFF
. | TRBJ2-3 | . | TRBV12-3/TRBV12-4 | TGTGCCAGCAGGATAGGGCCGGGCCAGGGTACGCAGTATTTT | CASRIGPGQGTQYF
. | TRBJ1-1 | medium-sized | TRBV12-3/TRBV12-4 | TGTGCCAGCAGTCAACGGCCCAGGACTGAAGCTTTCTTT | CASSQRPRTEAFF
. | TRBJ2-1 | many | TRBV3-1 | TGTGCCAGCAGCCTGGGGGGCGGGACCTCCTACAATGAGCAGTTCTTC | CASSLGGGTSYNEQFF
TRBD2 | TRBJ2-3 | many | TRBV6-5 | TGTGCCAGCAGTTACTATCTAGCGGGAGCTTCAGATACGCAGTATTTT | CASSYYLAGASDTQYF
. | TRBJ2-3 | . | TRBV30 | TGTGCCTGGAGTATAGCAGATACGCAGTATTTT | CAWSIADTQYF
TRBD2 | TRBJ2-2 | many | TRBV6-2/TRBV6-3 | TGTGCCAGCAGTTCTGGACTAGCGGGAGTTAGCACCGGGGAGCTGTTTTTT | CASSSGLAGVSTGELFF
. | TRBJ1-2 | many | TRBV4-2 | TGTGCCAGCAGCCAAGAGCAGGGAAAAGCAATTGGCTACACCTTC | CASSQEQGKAIGYTF
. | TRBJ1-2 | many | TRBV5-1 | TGCGCCAGCAGCTTGGTAGCCAGCGATTACTATGGCTACACCTTC | CASSLVASDYYGYTF
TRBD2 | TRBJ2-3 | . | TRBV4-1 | TGCGCCAGCAGCCACAAGCGGGAGGGGTCAGATACGCAGTATTTT | CASSHKREGSDTQYF
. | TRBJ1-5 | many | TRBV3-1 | TGTGCCAGCAGCCAAGACTGGGGAAAGGATCAGCCCCAGCATTTT | CASSQDWGKDQPQHF
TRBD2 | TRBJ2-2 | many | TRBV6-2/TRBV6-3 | TGTGCCAGCAGAAGACTAGCGGGAGTAAGCGGGGAGCTGTTTTTT | CASRRLAGVSGELFF
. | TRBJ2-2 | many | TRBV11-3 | TGTGCCAGCAGCTTCGGCCGGGACACGGGGGAGCTGTTTTTT | CASSFGRDTGELFF
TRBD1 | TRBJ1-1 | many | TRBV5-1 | TGCGCCAGCAGCTCCCTACAGGGGGCGGGAACTGAAGCTTTCTTT | CASSSLQGAGTEAFF
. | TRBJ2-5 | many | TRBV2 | TGTGCCTCCCAGGCGGGGAGACAGACCCAGTACTTC | CASQAGRQTQYF
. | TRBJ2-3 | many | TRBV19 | TGTGCCAGTAGTATGTTGTCGCGGTTCACAGATACGCAGTATTTT | CASSMLSRFTDTQYF
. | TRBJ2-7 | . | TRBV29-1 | TGCAGCGTGAAAGGGGGGGAGCAGTACTTC | CSVKGGEQYF
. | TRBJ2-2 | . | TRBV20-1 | TGCAGTGCTAGCTCTGGGAACACCGGGGAGCTGTTTTTT | CSASSGNTGELFF
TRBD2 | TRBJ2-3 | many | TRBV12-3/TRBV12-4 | TGTGCCAGCAGTCGGACTAGCGGGAGGGCCTCAGATACGCAGTATTTT | CASSRTSGRASDTQYF
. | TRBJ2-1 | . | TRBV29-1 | TGCAGCGTTGAGTCGTCAGGGCATTCGGTTGAGCAGTTCTTC | CSVESSGHSVEQFF
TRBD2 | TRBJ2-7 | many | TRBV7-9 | TGTGCCAGCAGCTTAGCTAGCGGGAGCTCCAACGAGCAGTACTTC | CASSLASGSSNEQYF
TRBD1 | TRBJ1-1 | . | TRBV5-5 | TGTGCCAGCAGCCATCCGACAGGGGTGAACACTGAAGCTTTCTTT | CASSHPTGVNTEAFF
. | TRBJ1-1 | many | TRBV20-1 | TGCAGTGCTACACAGGGCAACATGAACACTGAAGCTTTCTTT | CSATQGNMNTEAFF
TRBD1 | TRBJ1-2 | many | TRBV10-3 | TGTGCCATCAGTGAACGACAGGGAAGCTATGGCTACACCTTC | CAISERQGSYGYTF
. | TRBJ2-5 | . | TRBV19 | TGTGCCAGTAGTATTCGGAGGGGACGACAAGAGACCCAGTACTTC | CASSIRRGRQETQYF
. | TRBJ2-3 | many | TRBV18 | TGTGCCAGCACCACAGATTCAGATACGCAGTATTTT | CASTTDSDTQYF
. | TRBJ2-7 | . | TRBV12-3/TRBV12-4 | TGTGCCAGCAGCTCGCGCTTGGGGGCTAGCGAGCAGTACTTC | CASSSRLGASEQYF
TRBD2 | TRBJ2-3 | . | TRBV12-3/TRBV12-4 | TGTGCCAGCAGTTTAGCGGTAGCGGGAGCGCTAGATACGCAGTATTTT | CASSLAVAGALDTQYF
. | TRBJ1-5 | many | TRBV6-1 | TGTGCCAGCAGTGCAGTCAATCAGCCCCAGCATTTT | CASSAVNQPQHF
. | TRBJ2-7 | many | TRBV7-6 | TGTGCCAGCAGACTATCTGGAGGGGACGAGCAGTACTTC | CASRLSGGDEQYF
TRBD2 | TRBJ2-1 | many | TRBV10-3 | TGTGCCAGCGCGGGAGGCTCCTACAATGAGCAGTTCTTC | CASAGGSYNEQFF
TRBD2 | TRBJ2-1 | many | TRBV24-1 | TGTGCCACCAGTGCCAGCGGGAGAATGAATGAGCAGTTCTTC | CATSASGRMNEQFF
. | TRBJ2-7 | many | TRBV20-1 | TGCAGTGCTAGGAGGCTAGCTGACTACGAGCAGTACTTC | CSARRLADYEQYF
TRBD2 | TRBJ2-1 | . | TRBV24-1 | TGTGCCACCAGTGATGCGTTAGCGGGAGAGGGCTACAATGAGCAGTTCTTC | CATSDALAGEGYNEQFF
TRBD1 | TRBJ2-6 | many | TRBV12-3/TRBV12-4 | TGTGCCAGCAGTACTCGGGACAGAGGCTTAAGGGTTAACTCTGGGGCCAACGTCCTGACTTTC | CASSTRDRGLRVNSGANVLTF
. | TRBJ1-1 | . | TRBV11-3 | TGTGCCAGCAGTATGGTGGGCACTGAAGCTTTCTTT | CASSMVGTEAFF
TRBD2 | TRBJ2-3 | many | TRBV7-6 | TGTGCCAGCAGCTTACTAGCGGATGCAGATACGCAGTATTTT | CASSLLADADTQYF
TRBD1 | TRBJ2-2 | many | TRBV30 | TGTGCCTGGAGTGGCCGGGACAGGGACACCGGGGAGCTGTTTTTT | CAWSGRDRDTGELFF
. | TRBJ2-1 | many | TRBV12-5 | TGTGCTAGTGGTCCCGGGACATACAATGAGCAGTTCTTC | CASGPGTYNEQFF